This T cell receptor (beta chain) derives from a study of tumor-infiltrating lymphocytes in localized non-small cell lung cancer. Study-wide results and limits: No T-cell fraction difference was seen between IM1 and IM2 tumors.

V was cut by 0 bases and J by 5 bases, with 5 bases left in between. The CDR3 is 12 amino acids. Germline V CDR1 and CDR2: SGDLS, YYNGEE. TCRdb's copy holds only in-frame clones and misses some; the assay was immunoSEQ multiplex PCR. This repertoire shows several thousand clones, under 75% found once; its top ten account for 13%. As regards this clone: The antigen remains unidentified.

Sequences were obtained from uninvolved lung tissue not adjacent to the tumor. The rearrangement uses TRBV9 and TRBJ1-2; D gene unclear. The sequence derives from a human donor with non-small cell lung cancer. The CDR3 region is CASSVDAYGYTF. Written as DNA, the CDR3 is TGTGCCAGCAGCGTAGACGCTTATGGCTACACCTTC.